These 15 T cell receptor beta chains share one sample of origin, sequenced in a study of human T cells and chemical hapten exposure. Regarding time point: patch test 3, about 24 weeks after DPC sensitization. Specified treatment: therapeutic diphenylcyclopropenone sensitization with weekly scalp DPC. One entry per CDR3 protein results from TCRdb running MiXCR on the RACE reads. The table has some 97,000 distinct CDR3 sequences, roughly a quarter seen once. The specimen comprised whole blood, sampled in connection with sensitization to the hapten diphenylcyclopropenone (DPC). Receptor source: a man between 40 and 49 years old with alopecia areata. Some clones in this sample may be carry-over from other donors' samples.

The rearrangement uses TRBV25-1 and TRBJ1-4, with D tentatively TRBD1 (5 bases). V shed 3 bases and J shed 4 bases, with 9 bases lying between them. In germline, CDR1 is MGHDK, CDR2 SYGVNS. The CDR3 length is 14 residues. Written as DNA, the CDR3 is TGTGCCAGCAGTGATGGGGCGCGTAATGAAAAACTGTTTTTT. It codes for CASSDGARNEKLFF.

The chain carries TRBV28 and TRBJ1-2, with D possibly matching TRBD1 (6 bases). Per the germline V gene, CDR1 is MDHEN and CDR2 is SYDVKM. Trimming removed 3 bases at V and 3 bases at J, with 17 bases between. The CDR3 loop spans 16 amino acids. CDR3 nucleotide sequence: TGTGCCAGCAGTTTGGGTGGGACGGGGGCGGACTATGGCTACACCTTC. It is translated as CASSLGGTGADYGYTF.

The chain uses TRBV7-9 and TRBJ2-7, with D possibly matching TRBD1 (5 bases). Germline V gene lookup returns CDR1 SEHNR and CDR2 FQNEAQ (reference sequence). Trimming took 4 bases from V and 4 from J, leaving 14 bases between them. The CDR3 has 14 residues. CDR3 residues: CASSSRDRDYEQYF. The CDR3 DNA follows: TGTGCCAGCAGCTCCCGAGACAGAGATTACGAGCAGTACTTC.

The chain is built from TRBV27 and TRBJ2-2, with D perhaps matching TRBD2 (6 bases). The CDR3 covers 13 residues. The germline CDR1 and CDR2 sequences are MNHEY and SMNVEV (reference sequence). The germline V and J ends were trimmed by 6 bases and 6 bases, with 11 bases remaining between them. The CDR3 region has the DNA TGTGCCAGCAGCCGACTAGATCCCGGGGAGCTGTTTTTT. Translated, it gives CASSRLDPGELFF.

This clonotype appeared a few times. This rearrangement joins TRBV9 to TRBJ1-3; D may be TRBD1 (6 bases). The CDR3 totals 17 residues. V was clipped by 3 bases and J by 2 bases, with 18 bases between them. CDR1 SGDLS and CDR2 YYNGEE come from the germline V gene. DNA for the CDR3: TGTGCCAGCAGCGCATCCAGGGGAGCCAGGGCTGGAAACACCATATATTTT. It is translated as CASSASRGARAGNTIYF.

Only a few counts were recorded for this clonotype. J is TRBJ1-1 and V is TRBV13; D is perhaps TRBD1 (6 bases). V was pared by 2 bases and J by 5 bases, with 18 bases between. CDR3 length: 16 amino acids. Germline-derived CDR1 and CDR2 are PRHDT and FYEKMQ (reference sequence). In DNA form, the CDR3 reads TGTGCCAGCAGCTTATTGATAACTTTAGACAGGACTGAAGCTTTCTTT. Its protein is CASSLLITLDRTEAFF.

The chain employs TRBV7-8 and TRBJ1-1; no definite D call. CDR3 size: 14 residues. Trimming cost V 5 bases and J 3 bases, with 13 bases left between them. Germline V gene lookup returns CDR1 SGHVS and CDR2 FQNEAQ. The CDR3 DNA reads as TGTGCCAGCAGCCCCAGAATGATTTACACTGAAGCTTTCTTT. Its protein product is CASSPRMIYTEAFF.

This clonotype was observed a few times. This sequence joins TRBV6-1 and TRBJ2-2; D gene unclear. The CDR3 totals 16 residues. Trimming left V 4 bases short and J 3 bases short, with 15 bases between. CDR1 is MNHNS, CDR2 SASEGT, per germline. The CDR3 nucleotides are TGTGCCAGCAGTGGTCGGTCGTCGTACGACACCGGGGAGCTGTTTTTT. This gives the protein CASSGRSSYDTGELFF.

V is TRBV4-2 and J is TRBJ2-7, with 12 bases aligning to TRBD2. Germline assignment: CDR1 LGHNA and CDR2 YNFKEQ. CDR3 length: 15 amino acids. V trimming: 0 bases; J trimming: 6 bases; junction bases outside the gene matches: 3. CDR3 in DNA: TGTGCCAGCAGCCAAGATACTAGCGGGAGGCCCGAGCAGTACTTC. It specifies CASSQDTSGRPEQYF.

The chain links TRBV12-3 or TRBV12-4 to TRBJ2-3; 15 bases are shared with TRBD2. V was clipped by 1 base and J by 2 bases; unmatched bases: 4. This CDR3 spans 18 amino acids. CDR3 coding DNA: TGTGCCAGCAGTTTAGAGGGACTAGCGGGAGGAACCACAGATACGCAGTATTTT. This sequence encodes CASSLEGLAGGTTDTQYF.

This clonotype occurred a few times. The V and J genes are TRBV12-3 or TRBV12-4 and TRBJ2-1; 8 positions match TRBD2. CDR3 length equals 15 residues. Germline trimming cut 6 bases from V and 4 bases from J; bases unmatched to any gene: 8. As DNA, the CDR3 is TGTGCCAGCAGCCCTACTAGCGGAGCATACAATGAGCAGTTCTTC. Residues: CASSPTSGAYNEQFF.

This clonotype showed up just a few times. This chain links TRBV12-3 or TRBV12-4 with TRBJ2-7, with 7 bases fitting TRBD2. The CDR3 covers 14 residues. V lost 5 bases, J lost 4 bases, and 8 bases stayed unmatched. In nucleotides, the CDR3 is TGTGCCAGCAGTACCCAGACGCGGGGGTACGAGCAGTACTTC. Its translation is CASSTQTRGYEQYF.

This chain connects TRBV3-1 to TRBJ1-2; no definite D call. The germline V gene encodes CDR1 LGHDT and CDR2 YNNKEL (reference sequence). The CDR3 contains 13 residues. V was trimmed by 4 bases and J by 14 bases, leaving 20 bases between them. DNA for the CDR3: TGTGCCAGCAGCCCGATAGGTCAGATGGGTACAACCTTC. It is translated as CASSPIGQMGTTF.

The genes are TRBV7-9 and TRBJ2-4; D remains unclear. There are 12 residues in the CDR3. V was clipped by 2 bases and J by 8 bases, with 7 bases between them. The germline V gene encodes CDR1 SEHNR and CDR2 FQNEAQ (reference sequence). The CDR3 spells CASSLRTDIQYF. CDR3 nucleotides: TGTGCCAGCAGCTTAAGGACGGACATTCAGTACTTC.

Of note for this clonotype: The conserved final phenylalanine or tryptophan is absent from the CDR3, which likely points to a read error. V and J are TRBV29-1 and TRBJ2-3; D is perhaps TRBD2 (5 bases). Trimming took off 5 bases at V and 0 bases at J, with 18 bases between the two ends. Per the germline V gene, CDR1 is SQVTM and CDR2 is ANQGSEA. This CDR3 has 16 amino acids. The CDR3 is CSVIGGVGGSTDTQYI. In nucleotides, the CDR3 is TGCAGCGTTATTGGTGGGGTCGGCGGGAGCACAGATACGCAGTATATT.